Each of the 14 T cell receptor beta chains below was sequenced from the same sample in a study of cytomegalovirus exposure and HLA in healthy donors. The PCR ran on 60 Vbeta and 13 Jbeta primers. Profiled with immunoSEQ multiplex PCR; TCRdb holds only in-frame clones, not every one. Of around 53,000 clones listed, about 80% are singletons. The sequencing input was PBMCs. The origin of the receptors is a man over 45 in good health and CMV-seronegative.

The gene calls are TRBV5-1 and TRBJ2-1; D ambiguous. Trimming removed 4 bases from V and 9 bases from J, with 14 bases in between. Germline CDR1 reads SGHRS; CDR2 reads YFSETQ. The length of the CDR3 is 13 residues. The CDR3 region is CASSGTLVGEQFF. DNA of the CDR3: TGCGCCAGCAGCGGAACCCTAGTTGGTGAGCAGTTCTTC.

The chain employs TRBV5-1 and TRBJ2-1; a possible D gene is TRBD2 (5 bases). The germline gives CDR1 SGHRS, CDR2 YFSETQ. The CDR3 is 18 residues long. Trimming removed 4 bases at V and 0 bases at J, with 20 bases between. Written as DNA, the CDR3 is TGCGCCAGCAGCCCCGACGAGGGCGTAGCAAGCTCCTACAATGAGCAGTTCTTC. This gives the protein CASSPDEGVASSYNEQFF.

The V and J genes are TRBV7-9 and TRBJ1-2; D uncertain. V lost 3 bases and J lost 6, with 11 bases in between. The CDR3 runs to 13 residues. Germline CDR1 reads SEHNR; CDR2 reads FQNEAQ (reference sequence). CDR3: CASSFLEWDGYTF. The CDR3 DNA is TGTGCCAGCAGCTTCCTGGAGTGGGATGGCTACACCTTC.

This CDR3 reads CASRRAGNSYEQYF. The DNA of the CDR3 is TGTGCCAGCCGTAGGGCGGGGAACTCCTACGAGCAGTACTTC. The genes are TRBV27 and TRBJ2-7; possibly TRBD2 for D (6 bases). With 8 bases removed from V and 0 bases from J, the gap between germline ends came to 14 bases. Germline-derived CDR1 and CDR2 are MNHEY and SMNVEV (reference sequence). CDR3 size: 14 residues.

This chain joins TRBV27 and TRBJ1-6; D uncertain. From germline, CDR1 is MNHEY and CDR2 SMNVEV (reference sequence). Trimming cost V 3 bases and J 7 bases, with 10 bases left between them. CDR3 length: 14 residues. CDR3 amino acids: CASSFRGSNSPLHF. CDR3 bases: TGTGCCAGCAGTTTCAGAGGAAGCAATTCACCCCTCCACTTT.

V gene TRBV30 combines with J gene TRBJ2-1, with 7 bases aligning to TRBD2. There are 14 residues in the CDR3. Germline-derived CDR1 and CDR2 are GTSNPN and SVGIG (reference sequence). V shed 4 bases and J 7 bases; nucleotides not matched to a gene: 10. This CDR3 reads CAWNGGGLGNEQFF. CDR3 DNA: TGTGCCTGGAACGGCGGGGGTTTGGGAAATGAGCAGTTCTTC. Full variable domain (missing parts from reference TRBV30 and TRBJ2-1): SQTIHQWPATLVQPVGSPLSLECTVEGTSNPNLYWYRQAAGRGLQLLFYSVGIGQISSEVPQNLSASRPQDRQFILSSKKLLLSDSGFYLCAWNGGGLGNEQFFGPGTRLTVL.

The rearrangement uses TRBV4-2 and TRBJ2-7, with 9 bases that match TRBD2. With 1 base clipped from V and 4 bases from J, the junction kept 14 bases outside the gene matches. Germline assignment: CDR1 LGHNA and CDR2 YNFKEQ. The CDR3 length is 18 residues. The CDR3 here is CASSQGGVAGELGYEQYF. CDR3 coding DNA: TGTGCCAGCAGCCAAGGGGGAGTAGCGGGGGAGCTCGGGTACGAGCAGTACTTC.

The sample holds one count of this clone. The V and J genes are TRBV7-2 and TRBJ2-7, with TRBD1 matching over 7 bases. Per germline, CDR1 SGHTA and CDR2 FQGNSA. V was clipped by 4 bases and J by 0 bases; unmatched bases: 6. The CDR3 has 15 amino acids. The CDR3 here is CASSSNGQDSYEQYF. CDR3 DNA: TGTGCCAGCAGCTCGAACGGACAGGACTCCTACGAGCAGTACTTC.

This sequence joins TRBV6-4 and TRBJ2-5; perhaps TRBD1 as D (5 bases). V lost 4 bases, J lost 3 bases, and 9 bases lay in between. The V gene's germline CDR1 is MRHNA and CDR2 SNTAGT. This CDR3 has 13 amino acids. This CDR3 reads CASSVRDKETQYF. The DNA for the CDR3 is TGTGCCAGCAGTGTCAGGGATAAAGAGACCCAGTACTTC.

The V call is TRBV10-2, the J call TRBJ2-6; tentative D call: TRBD2 (5 bases). The CDR3 consists of 15 residues. Per the germline V gene, CDR1 is WSHSY and CDR2 is SAAADI. Trimming removed 8 bases from V and 0 bases from J, with 11 bases in between. CDR3 loop: CASALAVSGANVLTF. The CDR3 DNA sequence: TGCGCCAGCGCTCTAGCAGTCTCTGGGGCCAACGTCCTGACTTTC.

The gene calls are TRBV5-1 and TRBJ2-7; D remains unclear. From germline, CDR1 is SGHRS and CDR2 YFSETQ. The ends were cut back, 0 bases at V and 3 bases at J, with 4 bases in the middle. This CDR3 comprises 12 residues. Here the CDR3 reads CASSLVSYEQYF. CDR3 nucleotide sequence: TGCGCCAGCAGCTTGGTCAGCTACGAGCAGTACTTC.

The V and J genes are TRBV9 and TRBJ1-2; a possible D gene is TRBD1 (5 bases). Germline loops: CDR1 SGDLS, CDR2 YYNGEE. The length of the CDR3 is 13 residues. V was trimmed by 2 bases and J by 2 bases, leaving 7 bases between them. CDR3 loop: CASSVQGNYGYTF. In DNA form, the CDR3 reads TGTGCCAGCAGCGTTCAGGGAAACTATGGCTACACCTTC.

V and J are TRBV11-2 and TRBJ2-7; 9 bases fit TRBD2. Trimming removed 5 bases from V and 5 bases from J; junction bases left unmatched: 10. The length of the CDR3 is 15 residues. The germline V gene has CDR1 SGHAT and CDR2 FQNNGV. In nucleotides, the CDR3 is TGTGCCAGCAGCCCAGTGGCGGGGGGGCCCCACGAGCAGTACTTC. Residues: CASSPVAGGPHEQYF.

This chain joins TRBV6-1 and TRBJ1-5; possible D gene TRBD1, 5 bases. CDR3 length: 13 residues. The V gene's germline CDR1 is MNHNS and CDR2 SASEGT. Trimming took off 3 bases at V and 10 bases at J, with 13 bases between the two ends. The CDR3 protein is CASSEGQSAPQHF. DNA for the CDR3: TGTGCCAGCAGTGAGGGGCAATCAGCTCCCCAGCATTTT.